This T cell receptor (beta chain) was obtained from a study of T cells in women clearing cervical HPV infection. Overall study: Women with histologically confirmed HPV16-related CIN3 or worse, 2 with invasive cancer, served as cases. No precancer developed; the control's incident HPV16 infection cleared within 12 months.

Trimming removed 2 bases from V and 2 bases from J, with 15 bases in between. Germline V gives CDR1 MNHEY, CDR2 SVGEGT. The length of the CDR3 is 16 residues. To note about this clone: The CDR3 end falls 3 residues outside the read, so it is completed with the germline J gene.

Sequencing was performed with immunoSEQ multiplex PCR; in TCRdb, only in-frame clones are kept and a portion is missing. This sample's table reports about 39,000 clones. The sequence came from a woman between 18 and 70 years old with a cervical HPV16 infection that either progressed to CIN3+ or cleared (not recorded which). This chain joins TRBV6-2 or TRBV6-3 and TRBJ1-1; D not resolved. The sequencing sample was made of blood buffy coat. The CDR3 loop is CASSYGLTTENTEAFF. The covered CDR3 bases are TGTGCCAGCAGTTACGGCCTCACAACAGAAAACACTGAA.